Following are 22 T cell receptor beta chains from one sample sequenced in a study of T cells in Graves' hyperthyroidism and ophthalmopathy. RNA transcripts gave rise to amplified TCR beta CDR3 regions. The TCR CDR3 first-round RT-PCR relied on the HTBI primer set. In TCRdb, the multiplex PCR reads were re-called with MiXCR into one record per CDR3 protein. The sample contains about 560,000 distinct CDR3 sequences, 15% to 20% of which appear only once. Sequenced: blood. These receptor sequences come from a woman younger than 30 with Graves' hyperthyroidism.

This clonotype was counted between two and nine times. CDR3 sequence reads: CASSYSASGSGNIQYF. The CDR3 DNA is TGTGCCAGCAGTTACAGTGCTAGCGGGAGTGGGAACATTCAGTACTTC. V is TRBV6-8 and J is TRBJ2-4; 10 positions match TRBD2. The CDR3 length is 16 residues. With V trimmed by 2 bases and J by 7 bases, 8 bases remained unmatched. Germline V lookup: CDR1 MNHGY, CDR2 SAAAGT.

This clonotype was recorded many times. The chain is built from TRBV6-2 or TRBV6-3 and TRBJ2-7; perhaps TRBD1 as D (5 bases). Germline CDR1 MNHEY, CDR2 SVGEGT. V was cut by 2 bases and J by 3 bases, with 11 bases left in between. The CDR3 extends over 14 amino acids. The CDR3 sequence: CASSYLTAFYEQYF. CDR3 DNA sequence: TGTGCCAGCAGTTACCTGACAGCCTTCTACGAGCAGTACTTC.

This clonotype showed up just a few times. The V and J genes are TRBV10-1 and TRBJ2-7; TRBD2 matches 9 bases. V lost 0 bases to trimming and J lost 3 bases; unmatched junction nucleotides: 6. The germline gives CDR1 WNHNN, CDR2 SYGVQD (reference sequence). The CDR3 is made up of 16 amino acids. The CDR3 reads CASSESKTSGFYEQYF. The CDR3 DNA sequence: TGCGCCAGCAGTGAGTCGAAGACTAGCGGTTTCTACGAGCAGTACTTC.

This chain connects TRBV4-2 to TRBJ1-2; D gene unclear. V was shortened by 0 bases and J by 13 bases, with 9 bases between the two germline ends. CDR1 LGHNA and CDR2 YNFKEQ come from the germline V gene. The length of the CDR3 is 11 residues. CDR3 DNA: TGTGCCAGCAGCCAAGATTTGTGGTTCACCTTC. Its translation is CASSQDLWFTF.

This chain links TRBV18 with TRBJ2-5; 7 bases line up with TRBD1. The J segment lost 6 bases and the V segment lost 6 bases, leaving 13 bases of the junction unmatched. CDR1 is KGHSH and CDR2 is LQKENI in the germline V gene. The CDR3 is 15 residues long. In nucleotides, the CDR3 is TGTGCCAGCTCCCAACAGGGGACGGGGCAAAAGACCCAGTACTTC. Translated: CASSQQGTGQKTQYF.

In this sample, this clonotype turned up a few times. This chain uses TRBV11-2 with TRBJ2-3, with no clear D. V was cut by 0 bases and J by 1 base, with 8 bases left in between. The CDR3 runs to 15 residues. Germline V gene sequence: CDR1 SGHAT, CDR2 FQNNGV. This CDR3 is CASSLDYQGTDTQYF. CDR3 sequence (DNA): TGTGCCAGCAGCTTAGACTACCAGGGCACAGATACGCAGTATTTT.

This clonotype was observed at least ten times. The chain carries TRBV7-9 and TRBJ2-5, with D perhaps TRBD1 (6 bases). V was shortened by 6 bases and J by 0 bases, with 14 bases between the two germline ends. This CDR3 is 15 amino acids long. CDR1 and CDR2 (germline): SEHNR, FQNEAQ (reference sequence). The CDR3 reads CASSSGTLYQETQYF. Here the CDR3 DNA reads TGTGCCAGCAGTTCCGGGACACTGTACCAAGAGACCCAGTACTTC.

The J gene is TRBJ1-2, the V gene TRBV30, with D possibly being TRBD1 (5 bases). The germline V gene encodes CDR1 GTSNPN and CDR2 SVGIG (reference sequence). The CDR3 sequence is 11 residues long. V dropped 3 bases and J dropped 3 bases, with 5 bases sitting between them. The CDR3 coding sequence is TGTGCCTGGAGGACAGACTATGGCTACACCTTC. Its translation: CAWRTDYGYTF.

In nucleotides, the CDR3 is TGTGCCAGCAGCACTATCAAGGGGGCTAGGGAAAAACTGTTTTTT. Protein sequence: CASSTIKGAREKLFF. The chain uses TRBV28 and TRBJ1-4; TRBD1 aligns across 7 bases. CDR1 is MDHEN and CDR2 is SYDVKM in the germline V gene. J lost 8 bases, V lost 6 bases, and 12 bases had no gene match. The CDR3 runs to 15 residues.

In this sample, this clonotype turned up many times. The V and J genes are TRBV2 and TRBJ2-1, with 8 positions matching TRBD1. CDR3 length: 16 residues. V shed 3 bases and J 4 bases; nucleotides not matched to a gene: 8. Per the germline V gene, CDR1 is SNHLY and CDR2 is FYNNEI. CDR3 in amino acids: CASSEYGQGLYNEQFF. Here the CDR3 DNA reads TGTGCCAGCAGTGAGTATGGACAGGGCTTATACAATGAGCAGTTCTTC.

This clonotype came up many times. This chain uses TRBV5-1 with TRBJ1-1, with D maybe TRBD1 (6 bases). The CDR3 sequence is 16 residues long. V lost 3 bases, J lost 2 bases, and 17 bases lay in between. CDR1 is SGHRS, CDR2 YFSETQ, per germline. In DNA, the CDR3 is TGCGCCAGCAGCTCTGGACAGCCGAGCGTTAACACTGAAGCTTTCTTT. Its translation is CASSSGQPSVNTEAFF.

This rearrangement joins TRBV7-3 to TRBJ2-6, with no clear D. This CDR3 comprises 17 residues. V was pared by 1 base and J by 4 bases, with 14 bases between. The V gene's germline CDR1 is SGHTA and CDR2 FQGTGA. The CDR3 sequence is CASSLSSGVPGANVLTF. The CDR3 DNA reads as TGTGCCAGCAGCTTAAGTTCTGGGGTCCCCGGGGCCAACGTCCTGACTTTC.

This clonotype was observed a few times. The chain uses TRBV12-3 or TRBV12-4 and TRBJ2-7, with 8 bases fitting TRBD2. The CDR3 is 15 residues long. V gave up 7 bases and J gave up 5 bases; unmatched junction bases: 13. The CDR3 coding sequence is TGTGCCAGCACCCGAAGCGGGGGCCTGAGAGACGAGCAGTACTTC. This codes for CASTRSGGLRDEQYF.

The V call is TRBV7-8, the J call TRBJ1-4, with D perhaps TRBD1 (6 bases). The CDR3 contains 14 residues. Germline CDR1 and CDR2: SGHVS and FQNEAQ. Trimming took 2 bases from V and 8 from J, leaving 12 bases between them. The CDR3 spells CASSLYRGGEKLFF. In DNA, the CDR3 is TGTGCCAGCAGCTTATATAGGGGGGGGGAAAAACTGTTTTTT.

The chain recombines TRBV7-6 with TRBJ1-6; D is undetermined. V lost 2 bases to trimming and J lost 6 bases, with 17 bases between them. The CDR3 length is 17 residues. CDR1 and CDR2 from the germline V gene are SGHVS and FNYEAQ. CDR3 amino acids: CASSLKSRPDVNSPLHF. In nucleotides, the CDR3 is TGTGCCAGCAGCTTAAAATCCCGGCCCGACGTTAATTCACCCCTCCACTTT.

This clonotype was seen repeatedly, ten times or more. The V call is TRBV12-3 or TRBV12-4, the J call TRBJ1-2, with TRBD1 matching over 7 bases. V lost 5 bases to trimming and J lost 4 bases; unmatched junction nucleotides: 10. The CDR3 runs 15 residues. In DNA form, the CDR3 reads TGTGCCAGCAGTCGTAGCAACAGGGGTCTCTATGGCTACACCTTC. Its protein is CASSRSNRGLYGYTF.

On this clonotype: This sequence may be a read error, since a much larger clone differs from it by one base. This chain joins TRBV2 and TRBJ1-5, with D unclear. The CDR3 runs 14 residues. CDR1 SNHLY and CDR2 FYNNEI come from the germline V gene. CDR3 residues: CANSDWVFNQPQHF. In DNA form, the CDR3 reads TGTGCCAACAGTGATTGGGTTTTCAATCAGCCCCAGCATTTT.

In this sample, this clonotype turned up a few times. The chain employs TRBV2 and TRBJ2-7, with 9 bases lining up with TRBD1. The CDR3 runs 15 residues. Germline trimming cut 2 bases from V and 5 bases from J; bases unmatched to any gene: 7. Germline V gene data show CDR1 as SNHLY and CDR2 as FYNNEI. The CDR3 bases are TGTGCCAGCAGTGAAATTGGGACAGGGCGTAACGAGCAGTACTTC. This encodes CASSEIGTGRNEQYF. Combining the CDR3 with reference TRBV2 and TRBJ2-7 gives the whole variable domain EPEVTQTPSHQVTQMGQEVILRCVPISNHLYFYWYRQILGQKVEFLVSFYNNEISEKSEIFDDQFSVERPDGSNFTLKIRSTKLEDSAMYFCASSEIGTGRNEQYFGPGTRLTVT.

As to this clonotype: Being one base from a much bigger clone, this may be a read error. This rearrangement joins TRBV28 to TRBJ1-2; perhaps TRBD1 as D (5 bases). The CDR3 contains 15 residues. V was cut by 7 bases and J by 4 bases, with 19 bases left in between. The V gene's germline CDR1 is MDHEN and CDR2 SYDVKM. CDR3 nucleotides: TGTGCCAGCACCTATGCCGGGACGGTAAGCTATGGCTACACCTTC. Residues: CASTYAGTVSYGYTF.

The chain joins TRBV18 to TRBJ2-1; 14 bases map to TRBD2. Germline CDR1 and CDR2: KGHSH and LQKENI. The length of the CDR3 is 16 residues. J lost 7 bases, V lost 2 bases, and 4 bases had no gene match. The CDR3 region is CASSPTTSGRANEQFF. The CDR3 bases are TGTGCCAGCTCACCAACGACTAGCGGGAGGGCGAATGAGCAGTTCTTC.

The chain employs TRBV19 and TRBJ1-6; 7 bases map to TRBD1. CDR1 and CDR2 (germline): LNHDA, SQIVND (reference sequence). The V gene end was trimmed by 5 bases and the J gene end by 6 bases; junction bases not matched to a gene: 7. The CDR3 covers 15 residues. CDR3 region: CASSARQGFNSPLHF. The CDR3 DNA is TGTGCCAGTAGTGCCCGACAGGGATTTAATTCACCCCTCCACTTT.

Concerning this clonotype itself: A much larger clone differs by one base, so this may be a read error. As the CDR3 is not closed by the conserved phenylalanine or tryptophan, this likely results from a read error. This rearrangement joins TRBV6-1 to TRBJ1-2, with unresolved D. Per germline, CDR1 MNHNS and CDR2 SASEGT. CDR3 length: 12 amino acids. Trimming removed 4 bases from V and 2 bases from J, with 5 bases in between. This CDR3 reads CASSAENYGYTL. CDR3 in DNA: TGTGCCAGCAGTGCGGAGAACTATGGCTACACCCTC.